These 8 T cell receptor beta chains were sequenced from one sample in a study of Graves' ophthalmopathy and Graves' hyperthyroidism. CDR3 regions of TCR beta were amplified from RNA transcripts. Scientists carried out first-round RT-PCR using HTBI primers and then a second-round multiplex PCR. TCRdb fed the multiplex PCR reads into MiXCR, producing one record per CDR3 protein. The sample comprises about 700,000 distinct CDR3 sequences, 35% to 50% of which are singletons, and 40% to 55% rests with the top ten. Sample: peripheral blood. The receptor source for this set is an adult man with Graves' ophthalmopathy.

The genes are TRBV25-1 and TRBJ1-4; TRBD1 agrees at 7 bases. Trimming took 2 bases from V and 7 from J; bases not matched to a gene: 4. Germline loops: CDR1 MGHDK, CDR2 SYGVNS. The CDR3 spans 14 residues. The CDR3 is CASSEPQGVEKLFF. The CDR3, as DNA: TGTGCCAGCAGTGAACCTCAGGGGGTTGAAAAACTGTTTTTT. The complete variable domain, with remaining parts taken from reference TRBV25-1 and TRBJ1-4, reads EADIYQTPRYLVIGTGKKITLECSQTMGHDKMYWYQQDPGMELHLIHYSYGVNSTEKGDLSSESTVSRIRTEHFPLTLESARPSHTSQYLCASSEPQGVEKLFFGSGTQLSVL.

CDR3 DNA: TGTGCCAGCAGCTTGGCCGGGGAGACCGACACTGAAGCTTTCTTT. It is translated as CASSLAGETDTEAFF. The chain links TRBV5-6 to TRBJ1-1, with D hard to call. Germline loops: CDR1 SGHDT, CDR2 YYEEEE. The CDR3 sequence is 15 residues long. V dropped 0 bases and J dropped 3 bases, with 12 bases sitting between them.

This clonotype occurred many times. CDR3 sequence reads: CASRQGGNTGELFF. DNA for the CDR3: TGTGCCAGCAGACAGGGGGGCAACACCGGGGAGCTGTTTTTT. The chain joins TRBV7-9 to TRBJ2-2, with 8 bases that match TRBD1. Trimming cost V 6 bases and J 2 bases; bases outside gene matches: 2. The CDR3 extends over 14 amino acids. In germline, CDR1 is SEHNR, CDR2 FQNEAQ (reference sequence).

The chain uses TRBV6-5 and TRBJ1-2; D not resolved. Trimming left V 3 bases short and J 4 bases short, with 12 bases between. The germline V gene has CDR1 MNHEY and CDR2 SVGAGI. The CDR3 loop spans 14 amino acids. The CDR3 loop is CASSYNGPVYGYTF. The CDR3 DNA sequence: TGTGCCAGCAGTTATAACGGCCCCGTCTATGGCTACACCTTC.

CDR3 sequence: CASSLFQGRNTIYF. The DNA for the CDR3 is TGTGCCAGCAGTTTATTCCAAGGCAGAAACACCATATATTTT. The chain has TRBV12-3 or TRBV12-4 and TRBJ1-3; D is undetermined. The CDR3 is 14 amino acids. Trimming cost V 2 bases and J 5 bases, with 10 bases left between them.

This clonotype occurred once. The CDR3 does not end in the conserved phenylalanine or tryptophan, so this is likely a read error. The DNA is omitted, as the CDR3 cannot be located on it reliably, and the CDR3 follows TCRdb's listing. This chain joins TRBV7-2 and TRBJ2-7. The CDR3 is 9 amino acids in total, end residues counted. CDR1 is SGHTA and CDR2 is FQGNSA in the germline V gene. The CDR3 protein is CASSLGSVG.

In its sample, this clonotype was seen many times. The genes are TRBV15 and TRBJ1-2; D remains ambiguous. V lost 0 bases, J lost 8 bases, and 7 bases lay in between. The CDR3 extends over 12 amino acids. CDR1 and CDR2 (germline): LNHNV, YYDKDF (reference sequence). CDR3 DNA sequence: TGTGCCACCAGCAGAGATTCGGGGGGCTACACCTTC. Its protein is CATSRDSGGYTF. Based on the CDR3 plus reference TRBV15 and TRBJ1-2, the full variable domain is DAMVIQNPRYQVTQFGKPVTLSCSQTLNHNVMYWYQQKSSQAPKLLFHYYDKDFNNEADTPDNFQSRRPNTSFCFLDIRSPGLGDTAMYLCATSRDSGGYTFGSGTRLTVV.

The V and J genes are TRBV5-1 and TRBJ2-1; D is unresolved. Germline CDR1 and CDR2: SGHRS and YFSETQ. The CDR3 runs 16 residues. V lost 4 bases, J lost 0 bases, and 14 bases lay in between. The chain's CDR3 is CASSNPPLDSYNEQFF. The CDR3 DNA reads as TGCGCCAGCAGCAACCCTCCCCTTGACTCCTACAATGAGCAGTTCTTC.